Each of the 15 T cell receptor beta chains below was sequenced from the same sample in a study of cytomegalovirus exposure and HLA in healthy donors. Amplification used 60 Vbeta primers and 13 Jbeta primers. Using immunoSEQ multiplex PCR, the repertoire was profiled, and TCRdb retains in-frame clones only, with some absent. The data show about 120,000 clones, more than 80% seen once. The specimen sequenced was PBMCs. The receptor source for this set is a man aged 25 to 45 in good health and CMV-seropositive.

CDR3 in amino acids: CASSAQGREDGAFF. The CDR3 nucleotides are TGTGCCAGCAGCGCTCAAGGCAGGGAAGATGGAGCTTTCTTT. J is TRBJ1-1 and V is TRBV6-5; perhaps TRBD1 as D (5 bases). The CDR3 spans 14 residues. Germline-derived CDR1 and CDR2 are MNHEY and SVGAGI. Between the trimmed V and J ends, which lost 6 bases and 10 bases, there was a span of 21 bases.

This chain joins TRBV6-5 and TRBJ2-1; TRBD2 agrees at 10 bases. Germline lookup yields CDR1 MNHEY and CDR2 SVGAGI. Trimming removed 0 bases from V and 6 bases from J; junction bases left unmatched: 5. This CDR3 region has 16 residues. DNA of the CDR3: TGTGCCAGCAGTTACTCGACCAGCGGGGGGGTCAATGAGCAGTTCTTC. The encoded protein is CASSYSTSGGVNEQFF.

This rearrangement joins TRBV18 to TRBJ2-3, with 9 bases identical to TRBD2. The V segment lost 0 bases and the J segment 2 bases; nucleotides outside the gene matches: 6. This CDR3 contains 17 residues. Germline CDR1 KGHSH, CDR2 LQKENI. CDR3 in amino acids: CASSPPAAGGLTDTQYF. The CDR3 nucleotides are TGTGCCAGCTCACCACCCGCCGCGGGGGGGCTCACAGATACGCAGTATTTT.

The chain links TRBV5-6 to TRBJ1-2; 7 bases line up with TRBD1. V was pared by 4 bases and J by 1 base, with 4 bases of the junction left unmatched. Germline V gives CDR1 SGHDT, CDR2 YYEEEE. The CDR3 loop spans 14 amino acids. The CDR3 sequence is CASSLGQLNYGYTF. DNA of the CDR3: TGTGCCAGCAGCCTGGGACAGCTTAACTATGGCTACACCTTC.

This clone was seen only a few times. The V call is TRBV4-2, the J call TRBJ2-7; D perhaps matches TRBD2 (5 bases). CDR1 is LGHNA and CDR2 is YNFKEQ in the germline V gene. The CDR3 runs to 18 residues. Trimming pared 1 base from V and 3 bases from J, leaving 22 bases between. Here the CDR3 reads CASSQGEPGRTTFYEQYF. CDR3 nucleotide sequence: TGTGCCAGCAGCCAAGGGGAGCCAGGCAGGACGACCTTCTACGAGCAGTACTTC.

The chain has TRBV9 and TRBJ2-2; possible D gene TRBD2, 7 bases. V was pared by 4 bases and J by 2 bases, with 27 bases between. Germline V gives CDR1 SGDLS, CDR2 YYNGEE. The CDR3 extends over 20 amino acids. CDR3 region: CASSRWISVLGGANTGELFF. The CDR3 coding sequence is TGTGCCAGCAGCCGATGGATATCGGTGCTGGGGGGGGCCAACACCGGGGAGCTGTTTTTT.

This clone was recorded a few times. V gene TRBV10-1 combines with J gene TRBJ2-7; TRBD2 agrees at 9 bases. Unmatched junction bases numbered 7, after V lost 2 bases and J lost 2 bases. Germline V CDR1 and CDR2: WNHNN, SYGVQD (reference sequence). The CDR3 is 16 amino acids. The CDR3 DNA follows: TGCGCCAGCAGTGAGCAGCGGGGGGCTCAACCCTACGAGCAGTACTTC. The encoded protein is CASSEQRGAQPYEQYF.

V and J are TRBV19 and TRBJ2-5; D is possibly TRBD2 (6 bases). The CDR3 runs to 17 residues. Trimming cost V 1 base and J 4 bases, with 19 bases left between them. Germline CDR1 reads LNHDA; CDR2 reads SQIVND (reference sequence). The CDR3 reads CASSIALGGRGTETQYF. In DNA form, the CDR3 reads TGTGCCAGTAGTATAGCCCTGGGGGGTCGGGGTACAGAGACCCAGTACTTC.

This clone appeared a single time. V gene TRBV7-8 combines with J gene TRBJ2-5; D uncertain. The V gene lost 2 bases and the J gene lost 1 base, with 5 bases spanning the gap. The CDR3 runs to 13 residues. Per the germline V gene, CDR1 is SGHVS and CDR2 is FQNEAQ. The CDR3 loop reads CASSLLLQETQYF. Here the CDR3 DNA reads TGTGCCAGCAGCTTATTACTCCAAGAGACCCAGTACTTC. Filled out from reference TRBV7-8 and TRBJ2-5, the complete variable domain reads GAGVSQSPRYKVAKRGQDVALRCDPISGHVSLFWYQQALGQGPEFLTYFQNEAQLDKSGLPSDRFFAERPEGSVSTLKIQRTQQEDSAVYLCASSLLLQETQYFGPGTRLLVL.

The chain uses TRBV7-6 and TRBJ1-3; TRBD1 is a possible D gene (5 bases). Germline V gene lookup returns CDR1 SGHVS and CDR2 FNYEAQ. This CDR3 is 14 amino acids long. Trimming left V 5 bases short and J 3 bases short, with 11 bases between. The CDR3 protein is CASSLGGDGNTIYF. CDR3 nucleotides: TGTGCCAGCAGCCTTGGGGGGGATGGAAACACCATATATTTT.

V usage is TRBV28 and J usage is TRBJ1-1, with 9 bases identical to TRBD1. Germline V gene sequence: CDR1 MDHEN, CDR2 SYDVKM. V shed 3 bases and J 1 base; nucleotides not matched to a gene: 9. The CDR3 covers 17 residues. CDR3: CASSLAGTGLGNTEAFF. The CDR3 nucleotides read TGTGCCAGCAGTTTGGCCGGGACAGGGTTAGGGAACACTGAAGCTTTCTTT.

The chain employs TRBV2 and TRBJ1-2, with 8 positions matching TRBD1. The V and J ends lost 8 bases and 4 bases, in that order; junction bases with no gene match: 9. This CDR3 spans 14 amino acids. The germline V gene encodes CDR1 SNHLY and CDR2 FYNNEI. CDR3 residues: CASGGDRWSYGYTF. The CDR3 nucleotides read TGTGCCAGCGGGGGGGACAGGTGGAGCTATGGCTACACCTTC.

This chain connects TRBV5-1 to TRBJ1-1; 9 nucleotides align to TRBD1. J gave up 4 bases and V 4 bases, and 5 bases lay outside the gene matches. The germline gives CDR1 SGHRS, CDR2 YFSETQ. This CDR3 region has 14 residues. The CDR3 DNA reads TGCGCCAGCAGCCCTTGGACAGGGGCCACTGAAGCTTTCTTT. Its translation is CASSPWTGATEAFF.

The J gene is TRBJ2-1, the V gene TRBV7-3; 12 positions agree with TRBD1. CDR1 and CDR2 (germline): SGHTA, FQGTGA. CDR3 length: 16 amino acids. J gave up 9 bases and V 2 bases, and 8 bases lay outside the gene matches. DNA for the CDR3: TGTGCCAGCAGCTTATTCGGGGACAGGGGGCATGGTGAGCAGTTCTTC. Translated: CASSLFGDRGHGEQFF.

The chain carries TRBV4-1 and TRBJ1-5; TRBD1 might be the D (6 bases). Germline loops: CDR1 MGHRA, CDR2 YSYEKL. V lost 1 base, J lost 1 base, and 14 bases lay in between. This CDR3 contains 17 residues. CDR3 nucleotides: TGCGCCAGCAGCCAAGTCCTACAGGGTAGAAGCAATCAGCCCCAGCATTTT. As protein: CASSQVLQGRSNQPQHF.